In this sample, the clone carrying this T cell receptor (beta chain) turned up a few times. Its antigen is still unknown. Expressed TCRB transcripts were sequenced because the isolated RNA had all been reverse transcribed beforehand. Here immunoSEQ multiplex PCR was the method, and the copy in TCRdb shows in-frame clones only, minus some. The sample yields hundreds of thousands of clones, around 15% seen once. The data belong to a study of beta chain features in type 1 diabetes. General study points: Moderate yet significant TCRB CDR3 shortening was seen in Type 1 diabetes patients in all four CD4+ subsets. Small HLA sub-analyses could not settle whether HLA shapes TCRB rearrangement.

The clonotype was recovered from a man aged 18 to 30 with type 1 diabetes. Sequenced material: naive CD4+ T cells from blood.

CDR3 sequence reads: CASTPLGASNEQFF. CDR3 in DNA: TGTGCCAGCACCCCCCTAGGAGCTTCCAATGAGCAGTTCTTC. This rearrangement joins TRBV27 to TRBJ2-1; D is uncertain. The germline V gene encodes CDR1 MNHEY and CDR2 SMNVEV (reference sequence). The CDR3 consists of 14 residues. Trimming removed 7 bases from V and 6 bases from J, with 16 bases in between.